This T cell receptor (beta chain) stems from a study of Graves' ophthalmopathy and Graves' hyperthyroidism. Background on the study: Peripheral blood samples were taken at initial diagnosis, before any treatment.

Per germline, CDR1 LGHNT and CDR2 FRNRAP. CDR3 length equals 18 residues. CDR3 regions of TCR beta were amplified from RNA transcripts. The library came from an HTBI-primed first-round RT-PCR and a second-round multiplex PCR. TCRdb re-called the multiplex PCR reads with MiXCR, one entry per CDR3 protein. The table lists 300,000 to 450,000 distinct CDR3 sequences, 17% of them singletons. This clonotype showed up many times. The junction and the germline gene differ at one end; a read error may be behind it. Hyperthyroidism showing no ophthalmopathy within 18 months of follow-up was stable. The hyperthyroidism patients had a new diagnosis of under 2 months' duration and were aged 18 to 65. Excluded: other autoimmune disease, uncontrolled infection, pregnancy or lactation.

Sequencing input: peripheral blood. The clonotype comes from an adult woman with stable Graves' hyperthyroidism. The rearrangement joins TRBV12-5 to TRBJ2-2; 10 bases line up with TRBD1. For the CDR3, the DNA is TGTGCTAGTGGTTTGGCCACTCCGGGACAGGGGAACGCCGGGGAGCTGTTTTTT. It encodes CASGLATPGQGNAGELFF. Together with reference TRBV12-5 and TRBJ2-2, the CDR3 gives the full variable domain: DARVTQTPRHKVTEMGQEVTMRCQPILGHNTVFWYRQTMMQGLELLAYFRNRAPLDDSGMPKDRFSAEMPDATLATLKIQPSEPRDSAVYFCASGLATPGQGNAGELFFGEGSRLTVL.